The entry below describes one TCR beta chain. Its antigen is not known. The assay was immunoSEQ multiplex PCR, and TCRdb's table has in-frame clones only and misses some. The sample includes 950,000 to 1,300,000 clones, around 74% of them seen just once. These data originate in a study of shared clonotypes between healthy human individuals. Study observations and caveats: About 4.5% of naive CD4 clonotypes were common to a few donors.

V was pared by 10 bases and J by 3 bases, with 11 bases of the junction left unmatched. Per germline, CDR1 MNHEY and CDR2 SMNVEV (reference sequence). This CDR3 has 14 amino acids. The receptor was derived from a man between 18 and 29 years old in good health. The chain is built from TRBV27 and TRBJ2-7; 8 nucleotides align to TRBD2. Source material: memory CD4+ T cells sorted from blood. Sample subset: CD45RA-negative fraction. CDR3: CAISKGTRLYEQYF. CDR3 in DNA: TGTGCCATCTCAAAGGGGACTAGACTCTACGAGCAGTACTTC.